Reported below is one TCR beta chain. Its antigen is unknown. TCRdb itself ran the 5' RACE reads through MiXCR, one entry per CDR3 protein. The sample consists of 150,000 to 200,000 distinct CDR3 sequences, 11% of them appearing once. The sample originates from a study of T-cell memory formation after mild COVID-19. Study-wide points: The study found balanced CD4/CD8 in clones contracting day 15 to 85 and a CD4+ lean in later expanders.

V was clipped by 5 bases and J by 8 bases, with 24 bases between them. The CDR3 length is 16 residues. The germline V gene has CDR1 SGHTA and CDR2 FQGTGA. V gene TRBV7-3 combines with J gene TRBJ1-2; D might be TRBD1 (5 bases). This TCR derives from a man between 18 and 29 years old who had mild COVID-19 (a few samples of this study predate the infection). Cell type and time point are not known. The material sequenced was PBMCs or a T cell subset sorted from them (not recorded which). CDR3 DNA: TGTGCCAGCAGCGCTAACCATTCCCCTGGACAAGGCGGCTACACCTTC. It encodes CASSANHSPGQGGYTF.